The clone carrying this T cell receptor beta chain was seen repeatedly, ten times or more. Memory CD4+ cells were defined as CD4+CD45RO+CD25-. After removal of 3 bases from V and 4 bases from J, the junction contained 5 bases not matched to a gene. This CDR3 region has 15 residues. Full-length variable regions came from constant-region reverse primers plus semi-nested Nested Universal Primer A PCR. Each CDR3 protein gets one entry after TCRdb re-called the 5' RACE reads with MiXCR. Of 50,000 to 65,000 distinct CDR3 sequences in the sample, about 28% were seen once. This chain connects TRBV12-3 or TRBV12-4 to TRBJ1-2, with 10 bases lining up with TRBD1. Sequencing was done on a sample of tumor-infiltrating memory CD4+ T cells sorted from the breast tumor. Subset meaning: memory CD4+ T cells, CD4+CD45RO+CD25-. This clonotype originated in a female donor with breast cancer. The CDR3 spells CASSFSGTGVYGYTF. The DNA of the CDR3 is TGTGCCAGCAGTTTTTCCGGGACAGGGGTCTATGGCTACACCTTC.